The 13 T cell receptor beta chains given below trace back to one sample, sequenced in a study of shared clonotypes between healthy human individuals. The method was immunoSEQ multiplex PCR; TCRdb's version includes in-frame clones alone and lacks a portion of them. Among about 2.4 million clones listed, roughly 93% were seen once. Sequenced sample: naive CD4+ T cells from PBMCs. Sample subset: CD45RA+ positively selected. These receptors were taken from a man younger than 30 in good health. Some clones in this sample may be carry-over from other donors' samples.

This chain connects TRBV14 to TRBJ1-2; D may be TRBD1 (5 bases). CDR1 and CDR2 from the germline V gene are SGHDN and FVKESK. This CDR3 is built from 15 residues. V was pared by 1 base and J by 6 bases, with 15 bases between. The chain's CDR3 is CASSQAIALGHGYTF. The DNA for the CDR3 is TGTGCCAGCAGCCAAGCAATCGCCTTGGGGCATGGCTACACCTTC.

The chain joins TRBV30 to TRBJ1-4; D possibly corresponds to TRBD1 (5 bases). V lost 4 bases and J 4 bases, leaving 10 bases between the germline ends. CDR1 and CDR2 (germline): GTSNPN, SVGIG (reference sequence). The CDR3 has 13 residues. The CDR3 spells CAWNPTVNEKLFF. The CDR3 DNA reads TGTGCCTGGAACCCGACAGTTAATGAAAAACTGTTTTTT.

This CDR3 is CASSLAILMLGNEQFF. Written as DNA, the CDR3 is TGTGCCAGCAGCTTAGCAATATTAATGCTCGGTAATGAGCAGTTCTTC. J is TRBJ2-1 and V is TRBV7-9; D gene uncertain. CDR3 size: 16 residues. The germline CDR1 and CDR2 sequences are SEHNR and FQNEAQ (reference sequence). V lost 0 bases and J lost 7, with 16 bases in between.

Concerning this clone itself: One junction end does not reproduce the germline sequence, and a read error may be involved. Additional DNA sequences in this sample encode the identical CDR3. The DNA for the CDR3 is TGTGCCAGCAGCTCGTCCCGGGACAGGGGCGAGACTGAAAAACTATTTTTT. Residues: CASSSSRDRGETEKLFF. The V gene is TRBV5-4, the J gene TRBJ1-4, with 10 bases that match TRBD1. Germline assignment: CDR1 SGHNT and CDR2 YYREEE (reference sequence). This CDR3 spans 17 amino acids.

The V and J genes are TRBV9 and TRBJ1-4; TRBD1 might be the D (5 bases). This CDR3 is 16 amino acids long. V gave up 0 bases and J gave up 5 bases, with 14 bases separating them. Per the germline V gene, CDR1 is SGDLS and CDR2 is YYNGEE. CDR3 sequence (DNA): TGTGCCAGCAGCGTAGCCGAATGGGGGGGAAATGAAAAACTGTTTTTT. Its translation: CASSVAEWGGNEKLFF. Complete variable domain (other parts from reference TRBV9 and TRBJ1-4): DSGVTQTPKHLITATGQRVTLRCSPRSGDLSVYWYQQSLDQGLQFLIQYYNGEERAKGNILERFSAQQFPDLHSELNLSSLELGDSALYFCASSVAEWGGNEKLFFGSGTQLSVL.

As to this clone: Other nucleotide sequences from this sample produce the same CDR3. The chain joins TRBV15 to TRBJ1-1; no reliable D call. Trimming took off 6 bases at V and 2 bases at J, with 10 bases between the two ends. The CDR3 has 13 amino acids. Germline V gene lookup returns CDR1 LNHNV and CDR2 YYDKDF (reference sequence). CDR3 sequence: CATSTGPNTEAFF. The CDR3, as DNA: TGTGCCACCAGTACCGGACCTAACACTGAAGCTTTCTTT.

V usage is TRBV7-9 and J usage is TRBJ2-7; 7 bases agree with TRBD1. J lost 3 bases, V lost 2 bases, and 4 bases had no gene match. The CDR3 loop spans 14 amino acids. Germline loops: CDR1 SEHNR, CDR2 FQNEAQ (reference sequence). CDR3 sequence: CASSLTGTDYEQYF. The CDR3 DNA reads TGTGCCAGCAGCTTAACCGGGACAGACTACGAGCAGTACTTC.

The chain joins TRBV6-1 to TRBJ2-7; D not resolved. Germline-derived CDR1 and CDR2 are MNHNS and SASEGT. V gave up 4 bases and J gave up 3 bases, with 10 bases separating them. CDR3 size: 13 residues. The chain's CDR3 is CASSGETSYEQYF. The CDR3 DNA follows: TGTGCCAGCAGTGGAGAGACAAGCTACGAGCAGTACTTC.

Here the CDR3 reads CASSIGTDPSYEQYF. The CDR3 DNA follows: TGTGCCAGTAGTATTGGGACAGACCCATCCTACGAGCAGTACTTC. The rearrangement uses TRBV19 and TRBJ2-7; 7 bases align to TRBD1. V gave up 3 bases and J gave up 1 base; unmatched junction bases: 6. Germline V gives CDR1 LNHDA, CDR2 SQIVND (reference sequence). This CDR3 region has 15 residues.

The chain combines TRBV5-6 with TRBJ1-5, with 7 nucleotides matching TRBD1. This CDR3 contains 17 residues. The V segment lost 3 bases and the J segment 4 bases; nucleotides outside the gene matches: 13. Germline V gives CDR1 SGHDT, CDR2 YYEEEE. CDR3 residues: CASSSGGRGSINQPQHF. CDR3 bases: TGTGCCAGCAGCTCAGGGGGGCGGGGCTCCATTAATCAGCCCCAGCATTTT.

The rearrangement links TRBV5-1 to TRBJ2-5; D is ambiguous. Germline V gene data show CDR1 as SGHRS and CDR2 as YFSETQ. There are 17 residues in the CDR3. V dropped 0 bases and J dropped 4 bases, with 19 bases sitting between them. The CDR3 loop is CASSLAGSSRGRETQYF. DNA for the CDR3: TGCGCCAGCAGCTTGGCGGGCAGTTCCAGAGGACGAGAGACCCAGTACTTC.

In the case of this clone: Other DNA sequences in the same sample also yield this CDR3. The chain has TRBV7-2 and TRBJ1-4; D is perhaps TRBD1 (5 bases). The CDR3 runs 14 residues. The V gene's germline CDR1 is SGHTA and CDR2 FQGNSA. V shed 3 bases and J shed 0 bases, with 5 bases lying between them. CDR3 loop: CASSLTATNEKLFF. As DNA, the CDR3 is TGTGCCAGCAGCTTGACAGCAACTAATGAAAAACTGTTTTTT.

This chain joins TRBV5-1 and TRBJ2-7; 9 bases align to TRBD1. This CDR3 is built from 15 residues. The V gene's germline CDR1 is SGHRS and CDR2 YFSETQ. Trimming at V came to 2 bases and at J to 2 bases, leaving 5 bases not matched to a gene. As DNA, the CDR3 is TGCGCCAGCAGCTTACGGACAGGGGTACCCTACGAGCAGTACTTC. Its translation is CASSLRTGVPYEQYF.